Sequencing of this T cell receptor beta chain was carried out in a study of T cell responses to AZD1222 COVID-19 vaccine. Study conclusions and caveats: Spike-specific TCR breadth and depth went up after people got two AZD1222 doses.

Some clones are missing from TCRdb's copy, which holds only in-frame ones; the method was immunoSEQ multiplex PCR. The sample has fewer than 150,000 clones, roughly 86% seen once. This clone is a singleton in its sample. The target antigen is unknown. Trimming removed 1 base from V and 10 bases from J, with 6 bases in between. Looked up from germline, CDR1 is DFQATT and CDR2 is SNEGSKA (reference sequence). CDR3 length: 10 residues. The source was peripheral blood, collected 28 days after the second AZD1222 dose. This rearrangement joins TRBV20-1 to TRBJ2-3; D is unclear. This TCR derives from an adult who received the AZD1222 COVID-19 vaccine. As DNA, the CDR3 is TGCAGTGCTAGAGCGGTAGCGCAGTATTTT. It yields the protein CSARAVAQYF.